This T cell receptor (beta chain) is from a study of cytotoxic CD8 clonotypes in ibrutinib-treated CLL. Study observations and caveats: Contraction or stability on treatment characterized the public clonotypes, which were uncommon. Elevated clonality accompanied ibrutinib response, with a return toward baseline values at progression. Progressing and sustained-remission patients had different sampling times.

The CDR3 loop spans 13 amino acids. V shed 2 bases and J shed 10 bases, with 9 bases lying between them. The germline V gene encodes CDR1 SGHDN and CDR2 FVKESK. This clone appeared a few times. Its antigen is not identified. TCRdb keeps only in-frame clones here, not all; method: immunoSEQ multiplex PCR. In the table there are just over 200,000 clones, about three quarters of which are singletons. The chain has TRBV14 and TRBJ1-6; D is ambiguous. This clonotype was sampled from a human donor with chronic lymphocytic leukemia. The sample here was PBMCs, taken after 12 months of ibrutinib treatment. DNA of the CDR3: TGTGCCAGCAGCCAATTTCTGTTGTCACCCCTCCACTTT. Its protein product is CASSQFLLSPLHF.